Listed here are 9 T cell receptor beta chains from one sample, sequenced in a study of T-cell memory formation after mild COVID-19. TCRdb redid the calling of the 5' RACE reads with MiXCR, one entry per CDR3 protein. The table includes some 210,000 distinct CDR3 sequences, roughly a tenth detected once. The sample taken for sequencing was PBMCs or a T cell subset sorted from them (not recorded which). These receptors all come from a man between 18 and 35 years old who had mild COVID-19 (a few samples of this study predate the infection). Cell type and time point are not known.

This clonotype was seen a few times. The CDR3 nucleotides are TGTGCCAGCAGCTTGGGGCCGGGACTAGCGGGGTACACAGATACGCAGTATTTT. Protein sequence: CASSLGPGLAGYTDTQYF. The rearrangement uses TRBV5-4 and TRBJ2-3; 13 bases are a match to TRBD2. This CDR3 is built from 18 residues. The germline CDR1 and CDR2 sequences are SGHNT and YYREEE (reference sequence). Losses at the gene ends were 0 bases for V and 2 bases for J; bases not matched to a gene: 6.

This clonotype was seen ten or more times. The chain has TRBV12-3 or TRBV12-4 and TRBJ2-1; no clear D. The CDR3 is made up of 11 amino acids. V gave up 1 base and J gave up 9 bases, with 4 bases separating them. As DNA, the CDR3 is TGTGCCAGCAGTTTAGTGGGTGAGCAGTTCTTC. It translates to CASSLVGEQFF.

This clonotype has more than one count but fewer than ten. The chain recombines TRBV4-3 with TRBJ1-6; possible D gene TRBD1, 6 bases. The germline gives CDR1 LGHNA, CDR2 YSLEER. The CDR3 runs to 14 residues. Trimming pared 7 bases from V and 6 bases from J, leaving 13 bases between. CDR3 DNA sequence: TGCGCCAGCACCCGGGGGCGGTTTAATTCACCCCTCCACTTT. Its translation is CASTRGRFNSPLHF.

This CDR3 reads CASSNQGDGYTF. The CDR3, as DNA: TGTGCCAGCAGTAACCAGGGGGATGGCTACACCTTC. The chain employs TRBV25-1 and TRBJ1-2; 7 bases map to TRBD1. This CDR3 spans 12 amino acids. Trimming cost V 5 bases and J 6 bases; bases outside gene matches: 3. The V gene's germline CDR1 is MGHDK and CDR2 SYGVNS.

CDR3 amino acids: CASSKDTTTGELFF. CDR3 nucleotide sequence: TGTGCCAGTAGTAAGGACACCACCACCGGGGAGCTGTTTTTT. The rearrangement uses TRBV19 and TRBJ2-2, with D perhaps TRBD1 (5 bases). Germline CDR1 reads LNHDA; CDR2 reads SQIVND (reference sequence). The CDR3 covers 14 residues. With 4 bases removed from V and 4 bases from J, the gap between germline ends came to 10 bases.

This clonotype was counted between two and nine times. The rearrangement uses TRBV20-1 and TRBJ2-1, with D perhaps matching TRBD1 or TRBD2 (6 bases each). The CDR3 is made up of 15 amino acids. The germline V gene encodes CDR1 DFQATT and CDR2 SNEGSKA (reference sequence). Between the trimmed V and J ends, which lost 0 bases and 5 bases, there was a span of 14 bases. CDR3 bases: TGCAGTGCTAGAGAGAGCAGGGGAGGTGACAATGAGCAGTTCTTC. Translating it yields CSARESRGGDNEQFF.

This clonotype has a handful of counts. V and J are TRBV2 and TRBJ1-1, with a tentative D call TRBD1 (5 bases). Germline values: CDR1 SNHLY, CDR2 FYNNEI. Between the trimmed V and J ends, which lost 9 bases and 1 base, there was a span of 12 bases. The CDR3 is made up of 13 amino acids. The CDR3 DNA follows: TGTGCCAGAGGGACGGCCAAGAACACTGAAGCTTTCTTT. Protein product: CARGTAKNTEAFF. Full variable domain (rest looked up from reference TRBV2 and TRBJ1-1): EPEVTQTPSHQVTQMGQEVILRCVPISNHLYFYWYRQILGQKVEFLVSFYNNEISEKSEIFDDQFSVERPDGSNFTLKIRSTKLEDSAMYFCARGTAKNTEAFFGQGTRLTVV.

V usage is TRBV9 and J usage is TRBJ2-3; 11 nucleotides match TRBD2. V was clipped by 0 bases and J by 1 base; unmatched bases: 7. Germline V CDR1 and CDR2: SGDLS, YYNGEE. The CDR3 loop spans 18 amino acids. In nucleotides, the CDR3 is TGTGCCAGCAGCGTAGGAATTAGCGGGGGGGCGGGCACAGATACGCAGTATTTT. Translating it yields CASSVGISGGAGTDTQYF.

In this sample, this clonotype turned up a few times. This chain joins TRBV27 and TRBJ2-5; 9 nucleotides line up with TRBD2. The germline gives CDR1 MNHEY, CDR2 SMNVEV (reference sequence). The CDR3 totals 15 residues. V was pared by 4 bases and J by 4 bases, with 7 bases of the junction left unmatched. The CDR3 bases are TGTGCCAGCAGTTACAGTGGACTAGCGATAGAGACCCAGTACTTC. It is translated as CASSYSGLAIETQYF.